This T cell receptor beta chain was captured by sequencing in a study of blood T cell repertoires in COVID-19. For the study at large: From T cells, B-cell-depleted T cells, or PBMCs came the material, which was cDNA or gDNA.

The germline V gene has CDR1 MNHEY and CDR2 SMNVEV (reference sequence). CDR3 size: 16 residues. V lost 0 bases, J lost 5 bases, and 16 bases lay in between. Here immunoSEQ multiplex PCR was the method, and the copy in TCRdb shows in-frame clones only, minus some. The sample yields a few hundred thousand clones, approximately 81% seen once. This TCR came from a woman between 18 and 29 years old with acute or convalescent COVID-19. The material sequenced was peripheral blood. This chain links TRBV27 with TRBJ1-2; a weak D match, TRBD1 (5 bases). The CDR3 region has the DNA TGTGCCAGCAGTTTATCCCCTCCCCCGGGGGTTTATGGCTACACCTTC. This codes for CASSLSPPPGVYGYTF.